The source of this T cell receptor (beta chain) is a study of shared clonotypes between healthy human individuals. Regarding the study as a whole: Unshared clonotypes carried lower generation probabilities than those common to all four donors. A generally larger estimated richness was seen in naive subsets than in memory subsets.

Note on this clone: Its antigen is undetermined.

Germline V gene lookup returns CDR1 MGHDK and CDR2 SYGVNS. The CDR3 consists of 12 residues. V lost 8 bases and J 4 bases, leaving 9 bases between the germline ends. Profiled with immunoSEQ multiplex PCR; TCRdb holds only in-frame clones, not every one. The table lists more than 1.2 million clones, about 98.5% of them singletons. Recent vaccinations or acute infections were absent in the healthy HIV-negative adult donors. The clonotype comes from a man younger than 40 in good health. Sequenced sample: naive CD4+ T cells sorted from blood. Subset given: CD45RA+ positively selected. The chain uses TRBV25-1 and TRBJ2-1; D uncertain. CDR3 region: CASWATYNEQFF. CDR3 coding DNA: TGTGCCAGCTGGGCAACATACAATGAGCAGTTCTTC.